Listed below are T cell receptor beta chains from one sample, sequenced in a study of T cells in Graves' hyperthyroidism and ophthalmopathy. TCRdb called the multiplex PCR reads again in MiXCR, with one record for every CDR3 protein. The table shows 450,000 to 550,000 distinct CDR3 sequences, with less than 25% occurring only once. The sample was blood. The receptor set was obtained from a woman younger than 45 with Graves' ophthalmopathy. CDR3s leave out the opening cysteine and the closing phenylalanine or tryptophan.

cdr3_length j_call v_call cdr3_aa
13 TRBJ1-1 TRBV12-3/TRBV12-4 ASSLVPGKNTEAF
13 TRBJ2-7 TRBV30 AWSPYQTGPYEQY
13 TRBJ2-7 TRBV5-1 ASSLRGGGSYEQY
12 TRBJ2-5 TRBV6-1 ASSEARGRETQY
13 TRBJ1-5 TRBV15 AASSGRSLDQPQH
16 TRBJ2-7 TRBV29-1 SVEAGIGAKAGINEQY
13 TRBJ1-5 TRBV19 ASSTSGGLYQPQH
10 TRBJ1-1 TRBV4-3 ASSQVRVGAF
11 TRBJ1-2 TRBV12-3/TRBV12-4 ASSSGTHDGYT
13 TRBJ1-5 TRBV27 ATQDRIDSNQPQH
13 TRBJ1-1 TRBV18 ASSPQQGYGTEAF
13 TRBJ2-2 TRBV12-3/TRBV12-4 ASSTIGTRAGELF
14 TRBJ2-5 TRBV6-1 ASSEAHRGTTETQY
15 TRBJ2-5 TRBV11-2 ASSPGQAMRTQETQY
15 TRBJ1-2 TRBV7-6 ASSSGQGRTANYGYT
9 TRBJ1-1 TRBV28 ASSLRDEAF
16 TRBJ1-2 TRBV28 ASSSPGGGPPLNYGYT
15 TRBJ1-2 TRBV12-3/TRBV12-4 ASSAATRGAPNYGYT
12 TRBJ1-1 TRBV28 ASRRPQSTAEAF
15 TRBJ1-1 TRBV28 ASSLSPFWGGRTEAF